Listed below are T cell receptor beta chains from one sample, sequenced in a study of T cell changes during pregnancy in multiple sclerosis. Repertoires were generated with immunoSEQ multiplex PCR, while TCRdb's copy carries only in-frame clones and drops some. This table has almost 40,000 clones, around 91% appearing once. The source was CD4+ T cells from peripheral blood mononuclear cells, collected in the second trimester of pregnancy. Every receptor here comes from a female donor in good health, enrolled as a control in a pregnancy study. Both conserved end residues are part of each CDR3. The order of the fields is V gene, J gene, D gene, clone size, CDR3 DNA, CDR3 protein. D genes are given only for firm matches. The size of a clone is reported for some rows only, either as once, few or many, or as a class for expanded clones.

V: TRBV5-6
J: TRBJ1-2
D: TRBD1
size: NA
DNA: TGTGCCAGCAGCCGGGACAGGGAGGACTATGGCTACACCTTC
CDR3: CASSRDREDYGYTF

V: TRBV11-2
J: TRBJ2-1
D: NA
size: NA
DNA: TGTGCCAGCAGCTTAAGACAGCTTAGTGATGAGCAGTTCTTC
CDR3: CASSLRQLSDEQFF

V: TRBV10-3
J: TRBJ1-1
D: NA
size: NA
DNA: TGTGCCATCAGTCCTACAGGTCTGGGCACTGAAGCTTTCTTT
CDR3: CAISPTGLGTEAFF

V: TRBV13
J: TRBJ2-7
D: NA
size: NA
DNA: TGTGCCAGCAGCTTAAATGGCGCAGGGTCCTCTTACGAGCAGTACTTC
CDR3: CASSLNGAGSSYEQYF

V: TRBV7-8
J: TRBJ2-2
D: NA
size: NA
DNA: TGTGCCAGCAGCTTAGTTAAGGGGGTAGGGAACACCGGGGAGCTGTTTTTT
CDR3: CASSLVKGVGNTGELFF

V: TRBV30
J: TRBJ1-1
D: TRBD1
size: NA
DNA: TGTGCCTGGACCCGACTCATCCAGGGGGCGAAGGCTTTCTTT
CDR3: CAWTRLIQGAKAFF

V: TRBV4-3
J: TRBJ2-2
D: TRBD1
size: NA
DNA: TGCGCCAGCAGCCACGCTCCGGGACAGGAGGTCACCGGGGAGCTGTTTTTT
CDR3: CASSHAPGQEVTGELFF

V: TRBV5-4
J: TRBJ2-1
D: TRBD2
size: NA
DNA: TGTGCCAGCAGCTTGTTGTTCCTAGCGGGGGGCCTCTCCTACAATGAGCAGTTCTTC
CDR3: CASSLLFLAGGLSYNEQFF

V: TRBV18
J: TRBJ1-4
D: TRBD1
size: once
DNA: TGTGCCAGCTCACCAACACAGGGGTATAATGAAAAACTGTTTTTT
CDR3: CASSPTQGYNEKLFF

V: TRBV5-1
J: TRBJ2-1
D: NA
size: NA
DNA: TGCGCCAGCAGCCCTGGGGGCGGGGGCCCGGGTTTAAGCGATGAGCAGTTCTTC
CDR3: CASSPGGGGPGLSDEQFF

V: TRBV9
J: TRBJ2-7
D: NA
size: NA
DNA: TGTGCCAGCAGCGTTCGGGGGAGCTCCTACGAGCAGTACTTC
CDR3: CASSVRGSSYEQYF

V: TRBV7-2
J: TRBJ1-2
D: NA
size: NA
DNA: TGTGCCAGCAGCTCGACAGATTTCTATGGCTACACCTTC
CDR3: CASSSTDFYGYTF

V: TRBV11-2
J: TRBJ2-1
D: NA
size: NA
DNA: TGTGCCAGCAGCTTAGGCACACAGGGTACCTACAATGAGCAGTTCTTC
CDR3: CASSLGTQGTYNEQFF

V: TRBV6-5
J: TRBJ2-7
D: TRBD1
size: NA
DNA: TGTGCCAGCAGTTACGACGCACAGGGGGCCTACGAGCAGTACTTC
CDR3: CASSYDAQGAYEQYF

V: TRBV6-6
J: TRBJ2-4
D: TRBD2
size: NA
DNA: TGTGCCAGCAGTTCCCCGGCGGGGGTGAAAAACATTCAGTACTTC
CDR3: CASSSPAGVKNIQYF

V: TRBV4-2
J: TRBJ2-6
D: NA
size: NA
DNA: TGTGCCAGCAGCCATAACATCAGGACGACAGCTGGGGCCAACGTCCTGACTTTC
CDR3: CASSHNIRTTAGANVLTF

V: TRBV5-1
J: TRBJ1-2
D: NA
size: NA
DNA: TGCGCCAGCAGCTTGGGCGCCAGGGATGATGGCTACACCTTC
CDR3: CASSLGARDDGYTF

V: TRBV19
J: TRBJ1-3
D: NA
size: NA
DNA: TGTGCCAGTACGGTGGGGAGGGCTTCTGGAAACACCATATATTTT
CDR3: CASTVGRASGNTIYF

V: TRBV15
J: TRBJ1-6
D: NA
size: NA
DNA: TGTGCCACCAGCAGAAGCGCCGTGCGGGGGAGCTCCTATAATTCACCCCTCCACTTT
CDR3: CATSRSAVRGSSYNSPLHF

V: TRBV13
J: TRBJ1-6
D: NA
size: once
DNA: TGTGCCAGCAGCTTAATCGCGGGGTCCTCCTATAATTCACCCCTCCACTTT
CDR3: CASSLIAGSSYNSPLHF

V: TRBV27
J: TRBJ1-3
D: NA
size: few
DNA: TGTGCCAGCAGTGCAGGACTGTTCTCTGGAAACACCATATATTTT
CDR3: CASSAGLFSGNTIYF

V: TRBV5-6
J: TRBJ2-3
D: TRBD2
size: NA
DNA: TGTGCCAGCAGCTTACGGCTAGCGGGAGCTAGCACAGATACGCAGTATTTT
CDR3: CASSLRLAGASTDTQYF

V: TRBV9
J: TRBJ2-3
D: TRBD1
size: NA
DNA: TGTGCCAGCAGCGGACAGGGGAGCCCAGATACGCAGTATTTT
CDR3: CASSGQGSPDTQYF

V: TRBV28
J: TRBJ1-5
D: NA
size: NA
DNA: TGTGCCACCGCAGGGGTAGTCAATCAGCCCCAGCATTTT
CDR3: CATAGVVNQPQHF

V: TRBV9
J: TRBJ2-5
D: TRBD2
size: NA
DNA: TGTGCCAGCAGCGTAGGGGGCAATAGCGGGGGCGAAGAGACCCAGTACTTC
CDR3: CASSVGGNSGGEETQYF

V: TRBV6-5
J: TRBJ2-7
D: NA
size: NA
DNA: TGTGCCAGCAGTTACCGGGCGGGGGCTTACGAGCAGTACTTC
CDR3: CASSYRAGAYEQYF

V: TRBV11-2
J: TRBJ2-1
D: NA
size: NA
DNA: TGTGCCAGCAGCCTCCGGGGGGGACAGTTCTACAATGAGCAGTTCTTC
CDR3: CASSLRGGQFYNEQFF

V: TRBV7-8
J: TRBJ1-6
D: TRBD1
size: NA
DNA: TGTGCCAGCAGCTTAGTAGGGGACAGGGGATCACCCCTCCACTTT
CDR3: CASSLVGDRGSPLHF